This passage covers 31 T cell receptor beta chains from one sample sequenced in a study of identical twins. TCRdb ran MiXCR on the 5' RACE reads and lists one entry per CDR3 protein. The profile shows some 570,000 distinct CDR3 sequences, under 25% of them singletons. These data were also filed under a second study, of yellow fever vaccine responses in identical twins.

What was sequenced was CD4+ T cells sorted from blood. These receptors were obtained from a woman under 30 in good health.

The chain combines TRBV7-9 with TRBJ2-2; TRBD2 aligns across 9 bases. The CDR3 runs to 16 residues. Germline values: CDR1 SEHNR, CDR2 FQNEAQ (reference sequence). V was clipped by 5 bases and J by 4 bases; unmatched bases: 8. The CDR3 loop reads CASSHLGTSITGELFF. CDR3 nucleotides: TGTGCCAGCAGCCACTTAGGGACTAGCATCACCGGGGAGCTGTTTTTT.

Many counts were recorded for this clonotype. This chain uses TRBV12-3 or TRBV12-4 with TRBJ2-2; 8 nucleotides match TRBD2. The CDR3 covers 16 residues. The V segment lost 6 bases and the J segment 1 base; nucleotides outside the gene matches: 7. The CDR3 region is CASSVRSGMNTGELFF. The CDR3 coding sequence is TGTGCCAGCAGCGTCCGTAGCGGGATGAACACCGGGGAGCTGTTTTTT.

The sample holds many counts of this clonotype. This chain joins TRBV5-8 and TRBJ1-1; possible D gene TRBD1, 5 bases. V gave up 4 bases and J gave up 2 bases, with 9 bases separating them. CDR1 is SGHTS, CDR2 YDEGEE, per germline. The CDR3 totals 13 residues. CDR3 coding DNA: TGTGCCAGCAGCGGGAGGGGAAACACTGAAGCTTTCTTT. Amino acid sequence: CASSGRGNTEAFF.

This clonotype turned up a few times. The rearrangement joins TRBV3-1 to TRBJ2-2, with TRBD2 identical over 10 bases. Per germline, CDR1 LGHDT and CDR2 YNNKEL (reference sequence). V lost 4 bases and J lost 8; bases outside the gene matches: 10. This CDR3 has 16 residues. For the CDR3, the DNA is TGTGCCAGCAGCCGGCTAGCGGGAGCGCGGGGGGGGGAGCTGTTTTTT. This codes for CASSRLAGARGGELFF.

This clonotype was detected ten times or more. This chain connects TRBV2 to TRBJ2-7; possible D gene TRBD1, 6 bases. The germline gives CDR1 SNHLY, CDR2 FYNNEI. Trimming pared 7 bases from V and 0 bases from J, leaving 16 bases between. This CDR3 region has 15 residues. The CDR3 sequence: CASTDIDRNSYEQYF. The CDR3 DNA sequence: TGTGCCAGCACTGACATCGACAGGAACTCCTACGAGCAGTACTTC.

This clonotype was found a few times. This sequence joins TRBV5-1 and TRBJ2-5; 9 bases map to TRBD2. V dropped 0 bases and J dropped 2; count of bases not matched to a gene: 8. CDR1 is SGHRS and CDR2 is YFSETQ in the germline V gene. The CDR3 runs to 17 residues. The CDR3 sequence is CASSLGISGSGQETQYF. The DNA for the CDR3 is TGCGCCAGCAGCTTGGGTATTAGCGGGAGTGGTCAAGAGACCCAGTACTTC.

The chain recombines TRBV29-1 with TRBJ2-6; no firm D call. This CDR3 region has 16 residues. V gave up 7 bases and J gave up 2 bases, with 18 bases separating them. Germline assignment: CDR1 SQVTM and CDR2 ANQGSEA. The CDR3 loop reads CSGCRPERTGANVLTF. The CDR3 coding sequence is TGCAGCGGTTGTCGACCGGAGAGAACTGGGGCCAACGTCCTGACTTTC.

The chain employs TRBV27 and TRBJ2-2; 7 bases map to TRBD2. The germline gives CDR1 MNHEY, CDR2 SMNVEV (reference sequence). There are 15 residues in the CDR3. V lost 0 bases to trimming and J lost 7 bases; unmatched junction nucleotides: 5. CDR3 coding DNA: TGTGCCAGCAGTTTATCAGGGACTATTTACGGGGAGCTGTTTTTT. It yields the protein CASSLSGTIYGELFF.

The chain combines TRBV7-9 with TRBJ2-1; TRBD2 matches 7 bases. Losses at the gene ends were 6 bases for V and 2 bases for J; bases not matched to a gene: 7. The length of the CDR3 is 15 residues. CDR1 is SEHNR and CDR2 is FQNEAQ in the germline V gene (reference sequence). The CDR3 loop reads CASSRTGTTYNEQFF. The CDR3 coding sequence is TGTGCCAGCAGTAGGACCGGGACTACCTACAATGAGCAGTTCTTC.

This clonotype was detected a few times. This rearrangement joins TRBV10-3 to TRBJ2-7; the D is unclear. Germline V lookup: CDR1 ENHRY, CDR2 SYGVKD. This CDR3 region has 19 residues. Trimming pared 5 bases from V and 2 bases from J, leaving 28 bases between. In DNA form, the CDR3 reads TGTGCCATCAGTCCTAATATACGCTCAACGAAAGAGGAAGCCTACGAGCAGTACTTC. It is translated as CAISPNIRSTKEEAYEQYF.

This clonotype was recorded many times. The chain has TRBV10-2 and TRBJ2-5; no clear D. The CDR3 loop spans 13 amino acids. Trimming left V 5 bases short and J 0 bases short, with 7 bases between. The germline gives CDR1 WSHSY, CDR2 SAAADI. The CDR3 loop is CASSTQYQETQYF. DNA for the CDR3: TGCGCCAGCAGTACTCAGTACCAAGAGACCCAGTACTTC.

This chain links TRBV2 with TRBJ2-1; 11 positions agree with TRBD2. Germline loops: CDR1 SNHLY, CDR2 FYNNEI. The CDR3 runs to 16 residues. V gave up 6 bases and J gave up 4 bases; unmatched junction bases: 8. The CDR3 DNA sequence: TGTGCCAGCAGCGGGCGGCGGACTAGCGGGTACAATGAGCAGTTCTTC. This sequence encodes CASSGRRTSGYNEQFF. The whole variable domain, filled in from reference TRBV2 and TRBJ2-1, reads EPEVTQTPSHQVTQMGQEVILRCVPISNHLYFYWYRQILGQKVEFLVSFYNNEISEKSEIFDDQFSVERPDGSNFTLKIRSTKLEDSAMYFCASSGRRTSGYNEQFFGPGTRLTVL.

This clonotype was counted between two and nine times. The gene calls are TRBV28 and TRBJ2-7, with 10 bases lining up with TRBD1. With 4 bases clipped from V and 6 bases from J, the junction kept 9 bases outside the gene matches. Germline V lookup: CDR1 MDHEN, CDR2 SYDVKM. The CDR3 totals 15 residues. CDR3 bases: TGTGCCAGCAGTTCAACCGGGACAGGGGAGGGCGAGCAGTACTTC. Its translation is CASSSTGTGEGEQYF.

V is TRBV11-3 and J is TRBJ2-3, with D possibly being TRBD1 (6 bases). The germline V gene has CDR1 SGHNT and CDR2 YENEEA. The CDR3 runs 16 residues. V shed 0 bases and J shed 3 bases, with 13 bases lying between them. The CDR3: CASSLDPWGQTDTQYF. CDR3 DNA sequence: TGTGCCAGCAGCTTAGATCCCTGGGGGCAAACAGATACGCAGTATTTT.

The genes are TRBV5-1 and TRBJ2-7; TRBD1 is a possible D gene (6 bases). Trimming left V 2 bases short and J 0 bases short, with 21 bases between. The CDR3 consists of 18 residues. Germline lookup yields CDR1 SGHRS and CDR2 YFSETQ. The CDR3, as DNA: TGCGCCAGCAGCTTAACGACACGCCGGGACACCGACTCCTACGAGCAGTACTTC. It encodes CASSLTTRRDTDSYEQYF.

The rearrangement joins TRBV7-7 to TRBJ2-6, with D perhaps TRBD1 or TRBD2 (5 bases each). CDR1 is SSHAT and CDR2 is FNYEAQ in the germline V gene (reference sequence). V was clipped by 1 base and J by 2 bases, with 9 bases between them. The length of the CDR3 is 16 residues. Written as DNA, the CDR3 is TGTGCCAGCAGCTTAGAGGTGGGACCTGGGGCCAACGTCCTGACTTTC. Protein sequence: CASSLEVGPGANVLTF.

The V and J genes are TRBV3-1 and TRBJ2-1, with 7 positions matching TRBD2. Germline V gene lookup returns CDR1 LGHDT and CDR2 YNNKEL (reference sequence). This CDR3 comprises 16 residues. The ends lost 1 base at V and 8 bases at J; junction bases unmatched: 11. The CDR3 loop reads CASSQVFQGAGDEQFF. CDR3 bases: TGTGCCAGCAGCCAAGTCTTTCAGGGTGCGGGGGATGAGCAGTTCTTC.

The chain links TRBV29-1 to TRBJ2-5; TRBD2 aligns across 11 bases. V gave up 5 bases and J gave up 5 bases; unmatched junction bases: 4. Germline V gene lookup returns CDR1 SQVTM and CDR2 ANQGSEA. This CDR3 has 13 amino acids. The CDR3 loop is CSVRTSGGETQYF. Written as DNA, the CDR3 is TGCAGCGTTCGTACTAGCGGGGGCGAGACCCAGTACTTC.

V gene TRBV5-1 combines with J gene TRBJ2-7; D tentatively reads TRBD1 or TRBD2 (5 bases each). Germline V CDR1 and CDR2: SGHRS, YFSETQ. The CDR3 spans 14 residues. V was shortened by 1 base and J by 4 bases, with 12 bases between the two germline ends. This CDR3 reads CASSLWGTGYEQYF. For the CDR3, the DNA is TGCGCCAGCAGCTTGTGGGGGACGGGTTACGAGCAGTACTTC.

The CDR3 region has the DNA TGCAGTGCTAGACCCCCTAGCCTTGGCAATGAGCAGTTCTTC. This codes for CSARPPSLGNEQFF. V gene TRBV20-1 combines with J gene TRBJ2-1; D possibly corresponds to TRBD2 (5 bases). V was clipped by 2 bases and J by 6 bases, with 14 bases between them. The CDR3 runs to 14 residues. Looked up from germline, CDR1 is DFQATT and CDR2 is SNEGSKA (reference sequence).

This clonotype was detected only a few times. This chain uses TRBV20-1 with TRBJ2-1; 7 bases are shared with TRBD1. The CDR3 spans 14 residues. CDR1 DFQATT and CDR2 SNEGSKA come from the germline V gene (reference sequence). The V and J ends lost 8 bases and 4 bases, in that order; junction bases with no gene match: 11. The CDR3 protein is CSTRRQGRYNEQFF. DNA of the CDR3: TGCAGTACGAGAAGACAGGGAAGATACAATGAGCAGTTCTTC.

The chain joins TRBV29-1 to TRBJ2-5; D is perhaps TRBD1 (5 bases). This CDR3 has 13 residues. The germline V and J ends were trimmed by 4 bases and 5 bases, with 14 bases remaining between them. The V gene's germline CDR1 is SQVTM and CDR2 ANQGSEA. The CDR3 loop is CSVVFPGPETQYF. CDR3 DNA: TGCAGCGTTGTGTTCCCAGGGCCGGAGACCCAGTACTTC.

This clonotype was detected a few times. The genes are TRBV5-1 and TRBJ1-1; weak D call: TRBD1 (6 bases). CDR3 size: 14 residues. V lost 1 base to trimming and J lost 4 bases, with 11 bases between them. From germline, CDR1 is SGHRS and CDR2 YFSETQ. The CDR3 loop reads CASSLRWGLTEAFF. Here the CDR3 DNA reads TGCGCCAGCAGCTTGAGGTGGGGGCTCACTGAAGCTTTCTTT. Based on the CDR3 plus reference TRBV5-1 and TRBJ1-1, the full variable domain is KAGVTQTPRYLIKTRGQQVTLSCSPISGHRSVSWYQQTPGQGLQFLFEYFSETQRNKGNFPGRFSGRQFSNSRSEMNVSTLELGDSALYLCASSLRWGLTEAFFGQGTRLTVV.

This clonotype was seen a few times. The V call is TRBV7-3, the J call TRBJ2-2; D not resolved. The CDR3 has 13 residues. Germline V gives CDR1 SGHTA, CDR2 FQGTGA. Trimming shortened V by 2 bases and J by 2 bases, and 3 bases separated the two germline ends. The CDR3 region has the DNA TGTGCCAGCAGCTTATACAACACCGGGGAGCTGTTTTTT. Translated: CASSLYNTGELFF.

The CDR3 is CSTGSGAATDTQYF. The CDR3, as DNA: TGCAGCACGGGGAGCGGTGCGGCGACAGATACGCAGTATTTT. The rearrangement uses TRBV29-1 and TRBJ2-3; the D gene is possibly TRBD2 (5 bases). This CDR3 has 14 amino acids. Trimming took 8 bases from V and 3 from J, leaving 18 bases between them. CDR1 and CDR2 (germline): SQVTM, ANQGSEA.

V usage is TRBV12-3 or TRBV12-4 and J usage is TRBJ1-1; D is ambiguous. CDR3 length: 14 residues. Deletions cut 3 bases from V and 6 bases from J, with 14 bases between. The CDR3 is CASSLASRAAEAFF. CDR3 coding DNA: TGTGCCAGCAGTTTGGCTTCTCGGGCGGCTGAAGCTTTCTTT.

A few counts support this clonotype. This sequence joins TRBV5-1 and TRBJ2-3, with no clear D. The V and J ends lost 0 bases and 0 bases respectively, with 11 bases between them. The CDR3 extends over 16 amino acids. CDR1 and CDR2 from the germline V gene are SGHRS and YFSETQ. In DNA form, the CDR3 reads TGCGCCAGCAGCTTGGGGGCAGCACCTAGCACAGATACGCAGTATTTT. Amino acids: CASSLGAAPSTDTQYF.

This chain uses TRBV29-1 with TRBJ1-1; D is unresolved. Trimming took off 4 bases at V and 2 bases at J, with 11 bases between the two ends. Germline assignment: CDR1 SQVTM and CDR2 ANQGSEA. CDR3 size: 13 residues. The CDR3 DNA is TGCAGCGTTGGGTCGAGGGTTAACACTGAAGCTTTCTTT. This codes for CSVGSRVNTEAFF. The full variable domain, in which reference TRBV29-1 and TRBJ1-1 provide the parts outside the CDR3, is SAVISQKPSRDICQRGTSLTIQCQVDSQVTMMFWYRQQPGQSLTLIATANQGSEATYESGFVIDKFPISRPNLTFSTLTVSNMSPEDSSIYLCSVGSRVNTEAFFGQGTRLTVV.

The chain uses TRBV5-6 and TRBJ2-2; D could derive from TRBD1 or TRBD2 (5 bases each). This CDR3 has 15 amino acids. CDR1 is SGHDT and CDR2 is YYEEEE in the germline V gene. Trimming stripped 2 bases from V and 3 bases from J, with 11 bases between. The CDR3 sequence: CASSFGGLHTGELFF. The CDR3, as DNA: TGTGCCAGCAGCTTTGGGGGTCTGCACACCGGGGAGCTGTTTTTT.

This clonotype was counted a few times. The chain employs TRBV12-3 or TRBV12-4 and TRBJ2-7; 8 bases fit TRBD2. After removal of 5 bases from V and 4 bases from J, the junction contained 7 bases not matched to a gene. This CDR3 has 14 residues. CDR3 in amino acids: CASSTGLVLYEQYF. In DNA form, the CDR3 reads TGTGCCAGCAGTACGGGACTAGTTTTGTACGAGCAGTACTTC.

V and J are TRBV12-3 or TRBV12-4 and TRBJ1-5; D is uncertain. CDR3 length: 14 amino acids. V was cut by 2 bases and J by 6 bases, with 11 bases left in between. DNA for the CDR3: TGTGCCAGCAGTTTACAGTCTGGGATTCAGCCCCAGCATTTT. It codes for CASSLQSGIQPQHF.